Here is one TCR beta chain with its context. Its target is not known. The record originates from a study of beta chain features in type 1 diabetes. Sequencing targeted expressed TCRB transcripts, as all isolated RNA had been reverse transcribed. TCRdb's copy holds only in-frame clones and misses some; the assay was immunoSEQ multiplex PCR. The sample has 900,000 or so clones; 15% to 20% are singletons. Study-level results: In type 1 diabetes patients, VDJ junctions had fewer insertions; deletions at these junctions were more frequent. For cells with high TCR expression, cDNA sequencing could yield over-representation. In all four CD4+ subsets, TCRB CDR3 length was significantly, moderately reduced in type 1 diabetes.

CD4+ naive, central memory, regulatory and stem cell-like memory subsets were isolated by sorting on CD45RO/CCR7/CD25/CD127/CD95/CD27. V was pared by 8 bases and J by 7 bases, with 15 bases between. The CDR3 length is 13 residues. Germline lookup yields CDR1 MNHEY and CDR2 SVGAGI. Sequencing input: naive CD4+ T cells from blood. The chain employs TRBV6-5 and TRBJ2-1; D remains unclear. This clonotype was obtained from a woman younger than 30 in good health. CDR3 nucleotides: TGTGCCAGCCAGAGAGGTAGGATGAATGAGCAGTTCTTC. Translation gives CASQRGRMNEQFF.